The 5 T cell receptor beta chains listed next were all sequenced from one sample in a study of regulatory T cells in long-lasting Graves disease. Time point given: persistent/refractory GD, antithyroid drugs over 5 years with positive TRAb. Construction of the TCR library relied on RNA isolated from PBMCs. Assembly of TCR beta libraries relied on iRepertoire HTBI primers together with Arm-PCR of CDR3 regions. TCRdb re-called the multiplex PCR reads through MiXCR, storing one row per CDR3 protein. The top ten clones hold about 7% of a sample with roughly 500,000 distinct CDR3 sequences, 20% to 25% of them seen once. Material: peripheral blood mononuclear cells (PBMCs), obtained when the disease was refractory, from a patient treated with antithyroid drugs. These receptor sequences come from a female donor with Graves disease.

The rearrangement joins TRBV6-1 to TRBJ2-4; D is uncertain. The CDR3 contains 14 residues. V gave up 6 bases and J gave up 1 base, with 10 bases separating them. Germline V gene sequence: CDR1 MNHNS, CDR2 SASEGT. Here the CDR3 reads CASSPYSAKNIQYF. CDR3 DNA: TGTGCCAGCAGCCCCTACTCGGCCAAAAACATTCAGTACTTC.

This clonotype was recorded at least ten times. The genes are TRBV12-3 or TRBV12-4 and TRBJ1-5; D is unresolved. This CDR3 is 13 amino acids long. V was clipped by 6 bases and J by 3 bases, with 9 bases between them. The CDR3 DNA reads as TGTGCCAGCAGGTCAGAGACCAATCAGCCCCAGCATTTT. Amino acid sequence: CASRSETNQPQHF.

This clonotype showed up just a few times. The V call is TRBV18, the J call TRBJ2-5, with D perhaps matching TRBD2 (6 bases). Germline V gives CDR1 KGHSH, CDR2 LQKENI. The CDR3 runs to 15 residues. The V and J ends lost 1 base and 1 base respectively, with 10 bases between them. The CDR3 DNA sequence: TGTGCCAGCTCACCACTGCGGGGCCCCCAAGAGACCCAGTACTTC. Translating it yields CASSPLRGPQETQYF.

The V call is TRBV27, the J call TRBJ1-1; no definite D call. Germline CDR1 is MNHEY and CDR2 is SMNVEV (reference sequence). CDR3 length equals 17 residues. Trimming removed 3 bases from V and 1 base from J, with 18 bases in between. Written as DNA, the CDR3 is TGTGCCAGCAGTTTCTCCGTCGGACCCATGGGGAACACTGAAGCTTTCTTT. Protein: CASSFSVGPMGNTEAFF.

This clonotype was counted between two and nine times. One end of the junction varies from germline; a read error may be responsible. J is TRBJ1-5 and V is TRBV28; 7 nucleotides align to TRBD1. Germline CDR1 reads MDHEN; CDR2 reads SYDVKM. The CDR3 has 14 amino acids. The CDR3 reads CASNSGQINRPQHF. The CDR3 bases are TGTGCCAGCAACTCGGGACAGATCAATCGGCCCCAGCATTTT.